This record looks at one TCR beta chain sequence and its context. TCRdb keeps only in-frame clones here, not all; method: immunoSEQ multiplex PCR. The sample has about 59,000 clones; 92% are singletons. Trimming removed 4 bases from V and 4 bases from J; junction bases left unmatched: 11. The germline V gene encodes CDR1 SGHRS and CDR2 YFSETQ. The CDR3 is made up of 16 amino acids. This entry is derived from a study of T cell changes during pregnancy in multiple sclerosis. This chain uses TRBV5-1 with TRBJ2-3; 8 bases line up with TRBD2. The sequence was collected from a female donor in good health, enrolled as a control in a pregnancy study. The input for sequencing was peripheral blood, taken in the third trimester of pregnancy. The DNA for the CDR3 is TGCGCCAGCAGCGCGGACGCCGCGGGGGGTGCAGATACGCAGTATTTT. Amino acids: CASSADAAGGADTQYF.